This T cell receptor beta chain was sequenced for a study of cytomegalovirus exposure and HLA in healthy donors. General study results and limits: Rarity marked most TCR sequences, yet some public TCRs occurred in many donors. High specificity and sensitivity for cytomegalovirus status were reported for the classifier. The investigators catalogued 150 to 200 TCR beta chains as cytomegalovirus-associated.

The CDR3 sequence is 18 residues long. The V and J ends lost 3 bases and 0 bases respectively, with 20 bases between them. Germline V gives CDR1 SGHAT, CDR2 FQNNGV. Generated by immunoSEQ multiplex PCR, the TCRdb table keeps only in-frame clones and is missing some. This sample has about 130,000 clones, with roughly 86% found just once. The validation cohort, a group of 90 to 150 subjects, included the donors and was separate from the approximately 650-subject first cohort. As regards this clone: The antigen is not known.

The clonotype comes from a man younger than 40 in good health and CMV-seronegative. The chain recombines TRBV11-2 with TRBJ1-2, with D possibly being TRBD1 (6 bases). The specimen was PBMCs. CDR3 residues: CASSFGRQALLPNYGYTF. The CDR3, as DNA: TGTGCCAGCAGCTTTGGTAGACAGGCGCTACTCCCTAACTATGGCTACACCTTC.